This T cell receptor beta chain was profiled in a study of cytomegalovirus exposure and HLA in healthy donors (dated by TCRdb to between 2016 and 2019). Broadly, across the study: According to an earlier analysis of 587 of the donors, roughly 180 million T cells yielded roughly 110 million unique TCR beta sequences and more than 250 Gb of sequence data. The later analysis used no new phenotypic data to find candidate immune exposures, relying instead on TCR beta sequences and their occurrence across donors. Both class I and class II loci were covered by HLA typing, at four-digit resolution. The genetic ancestry cluster associated with self-reported Caucasian donors included about four fifths of the roughly 410 genotyped donors. A separate validation cohort of roughly 130 different subjects was used in addition to the roughly 640-subject first cohort. Four or five DR-DQ haplotypes were treated as single units for association and clustering because of strong linkage in the cohort. The study aimed to test whether signatures of past pathogen exposure could be identified by cataloging public T cell receptors. A later genetic analysis used genome-wide SNP genotypes for about 60% of the roughly 670 donors, treating that subset as a discovery cohort. High-throughput TCR immunosequencing, statistical association of individual TCRs with disease status, and machine learning were combined to predict cytomegalovirus infection status. An early release covering about 600 HLA-typed donors comprised about 300 gigabases of sequencing data and roughly 85 million unique TCR sequences. Donor age, sex, ethnicity and CMV serostatus were collected together with the repertoire data. Among 350 to 400 genotyped donors of the cohort, an average of 235,054 unique TCR beta nucleotide sequences were sequenced per donor, around 18% of them non-productive. The T cell repertoires of under 750 subjects were profiled by immunosequencing and related to cytomegalovirus serostatus. A later analysis re-examined previously published TCR beta repertoires from about 670 donors and added high-resolution HLA genotyping to investigate patterns of TCR occurrence. Every repertoire in the discovery cohort had been generated on one and the same sequencing platform. An earlier analysis of several hundred of the donors applied high-throughput TCR beta sequencing to assess whether each TCR beta V gene segment acted as functional or pseudogenic. The number of donors typed differed by locus, with roughly 629-640 for A, B, C, DRB1 and DQB1, around 520 for DQA1, 600 to 610 for DPA1, and approximately 470 for DPB1.

Library construction relied on the immunoSEQ multiplex PCR assay. For the multiplex PCR, a mixture combining 60 forward primers for TCR Vbeta segments and 13 reverse primers for TCR Jbeta segments was used. The CDR3 region of rearranged TCR beta genes was amplified from genomic DNA with a multiplex PCR assay. The Illumina HiSeq System was used to sequence the amplified TCR beta libraries as 87-base-pair reads. The authors' analysis ran thus. Across the 500 to 700 repertoires, a later analysis counted some 80 million unique TCR beta chains, around 10 million of which were shared by at least two donors. A nearest-neighbor algorithm error-corrected the raw reads and collapsed the reads into unique sequences, merging closely related sequences to remove PCR and sequencing errors. To assign V, D and J gene segments, CDR3 sequences were aligned to IMGT reference sequences. Each retained sequence needed at least a six-nucleotide match to both a V gene segment and a J gene segment. A rearrangement was called productive if the CDR3 had no stop codons and remained in frame with V and J, and every other rearrangement was called non-productive. CDR3 was defined by IMGT convention, running from the second conserved V-encoded cysteine to the conserved J-encoded phenylalanine. In an earlier analysis of around 570 of the donors, sequences lacking an unambiguous match to a single V gene segment were excluded. In an earlier analysis of almost 600 of the donors, a V segment was called functional when productive rearrangements were above 56.7%, and segregating when the standard deviation between donors exceeded 5%. A statistical classification framework was developed to diagnose cytomegalovirus status using the catalog of TCR beta chain sequences. A later analysis assigned V and J genes by comparing TCR nucleotide sequences with IMGT/GENE-DB human TR gene sequences. A later analysis assigned CDR3 sequences and most-parsimonious VDJ recombination scenarios with the TCRdist pipeline. In a later analysis, every TCR beta chain was defined by the combination of its CDR3 amino acid sequence and its V-gene family, and reads without a unique V-gene family were dropped. A later analysis removed 592 highly shared, low-generation-probability nucleotide sequences to deal with suspected cross-contamination and a sequencing artifact. In a later analysis, a clonal expansion index was calculated for each public chain from normalized within-repertoire ranks of inferred template counts. In a later analysis, generation probabilities were computed with a VDJ recombination model fitted to out-of-frame rearrangements, and the resulting probabilities were checked against IGoR. In a later analysis, TCR-TCR, TCR-HLA and TCR-CMV co-occurrence was scored with hypergeometric tests, and a repertoire-size bias correction was applied to TCR pairs. A later analysis estimated false discovery rates by permuting HLA or CMV assignments 20 times. A later analysis grouped co-occurring TCRs with DBSCAN, adding TCRdist sequence similarity when clustering within HLA-allele-positive subsets. Repertoires with fewer than 30,000 or more than 120,000 public chains were left out of co-occurrence clustering, as were about 5 repertoires with anomalous nucleotide sharing. TCRdb obtained this table from immuneACCESS and retained in-frame rearrangements with V and J assigned. These tables miss some clones; where compared with another copy, unresolved V genes account for less than half of the shortfall, and the remainder is unexplained. V and J calls and clone size are those listed in that table; D and trimming were worked out from the DNA. Across this sample there are roughly 150,000 clones, with nearly 80% seen only once. The top ten clones comprise 2% to 2.5% of the sample.

In total, about 650 healthy bone marrow donors made up the cohort. Cohort members were all nominally healthy when sampled, although unrecorded immune exposures were likely present. The donor was CMV seronegative and was included in the group of 352 seronegative cohort members. Every donor gave a peripheral blood sample, and the peripheral blood mononuclear cells from that sample were used for TCR beta sequencing. Genomic DNA was extracted from the blood cell samples with the Qiagen DNeasy Blood Extraction Kit. The paper's findings and limits, for the study overall: In an earlier analysis of approximately 590 of the donors, most TCR beta V segments were observed in productive rearrangements about 87% or about 30% of the time, broadly matching IMGT annotations. Several of the top co-occurrence clusters appeared to be linked to parvovirus B19, influenza, CMV and Epstein-Barr virus, according to a later analysis. In a later genetic analysis, fewer N-insertions in productive TCRs were reported among donors in an Asian-associated ancestry cluster than the roughly 700-donor mean. It was suggested by the authors that the approach could potentially be generalized to other disease states and immunological phenotypes. In vitro tests confirmed that three of the cytomegalovirus-associated TCR beta chains recognize cytomegalovirus antigens. Because HLA typing was unavailable for some donors at each locus, only the typed subset was used in association tests. The cohort was sequenced for TCR beta chains only, and without alpha or paired-chain data the features that could be detected were limited. In a later analysis, most CMV-associated TCR beta chains were found to appear HLA-restricted, with HLA associations seemingly driven largely by CMV exposure. Compared with equally common non-associated chains, HLA-associated TCR beta chains in a later analysis were more clonally expanded and had lower generation probabilities. The study listed 150 to 200 TCR beta chains as associated with cytomegalovirus. Linkage disequilibrium might explain the correlated functional status among segregating V segments, but an unknown experimental factor could not be ruled out. The 87-base-pair reads could not distinguish some IMGT-functional V segments, including TRBV6-2 and TRBV6-3, so those segments were excluded. A further reported finding was that TCR beta sequences accurately predicted the HLA-A and HLA-B alleles for most subjects in the first cohort. Strong co-occurrence of HLA alleles, especially DR and DQ, made assigning TCR associations to individual alleles difficult. CMV serostatus was the only immune exposure information available for the cohort. V-gene and J-gene trimming of TCR beta chains was associated with a missense DCLRE1C variant in a later genetic analysis, and the association was replicated in an independent cohort. The sequencing pipeline was judged likely to have produced a cluster of highly shared sequence variants as a technical artifact. A later analysis associated about 17,000 TCR beta sequences with specific HLA alleles at a false discovery rate of 0.05. The classifier was reported to diagnose cytomegalovirus status with high specificity and sensitivity in both the original and validation cohorts. Because counts were too low, about 17 rarely observed V segments, including chromosome 9 orphons, were excluded from the earlier analysis of under 650 of the donors. Most TCR sequences were observed very rarely across donors, whereas some public TCRs were present in many individuals. Presence/absence analyses assumed roughly uniform sequencing depth across donors, an assumption that may not hold. In a later analysis, the rate of TCR association differed among HLA loci, with DRB1 alleles having the most associated TCRs and HLA-C alleles having the fewest.

Taken from cysteine to phenylalanine, the CDR3 has 12 residues. The kept DNA is CDR3 alone, 36 bases in frame from the first base. V lost 11 bases and J lost 3 bases; the stretch between them is 13 bases long. The germline V gene specifies MDHEN as CDR1 and SYDVKM as CDR2. With respect to this clone: This receptor's antigen is unknown. Per-base qualities were not stored, and no clone one base away is much larger.

The chain couples TRBV28 to TRBJ1-2, with a weak D call of TRBD1 (6 bases match). The sample taken for sequencing was PBMCs. The TCR originated in a young man in good health and CMV-seronegative. CDR3 sequence: CADRGADYGYTF. The sequence in DNA is TGTGCCGATCGGGGGGCAGACTATGGCTACACCTTC.